These 31 T cell receptor beta chains share one sample of origin, sequenced in a study of cytomegalovirus exposure and HLA in healthy donors (dated by TCRdb to 2016 to 2017). Library prep was done by the immunoSEQ multiplex PCR assay. A mixture of 60 forward primers for TCR Vbeta segments and 13 reverse primers for TCR Jbeta segments was used in the multiplex PCR. TCRdb holds this immuneACCESS table with in-frame rearrangements only. Some clones are missing; in checked studies, unresolved V genes explain under half, and the rest has no known cause. The sample has under 130,000 clones on record, around two thirds of them singletons. Jointly, the top ten make up around 4% of the sample. The sample comprised PBMCs. These TCRs come from a young man in good health and CMV-seropositive.

The V and J genes are TRBV21-1 and TRBJ1-5. TRBV21-1 is reported as a pseudogene. The CDR3 consists of 14 residues. CDR3 coding DNA: TGTGCCAGCAGCAACCTGGGCGGGCATCAGCCCCAGCATTTT. Encoded protein: CASSNLGGHQPQHF.

The chain has TRBV27 and TRBJ2-5; D perhaps matches TRBD1 (6 bases). With the DNA end fitting TRBJ2-7 better, the J assignment may be wrong. The CDR3 contains 12 residues. In germline, CDR1 is MNHEY, CDR2 SMNVEV (reference sequence). DNA for the CDR3: TGTGCCAGCAGCCCACAGGGTGACGAGCAGTACTTC. It yields the protein CASSPQGDEQYF.

V is TRBV11-3 and J is TRBJ2-1, with 12 bases identical to TRBD2. From germline, CDR1 is SGHNT and CDR2 YENEEA. This CDR3 contains 17 residues. V was pared by 4 bases and J by 7 bases, with 11 bases of the junction left unmatched. The CDR3 sequence is CASSSSLAGGNWNEQFF. The CDR3 bases are TGTGCCAGCAGCTCGTCCCTAGCGGGGGGGAACTGGAATGAGCAGTTCTTC.

J is TRBJ1-5 and V is TRBV27, with TRBD1 as a possible D gene (6 bases). The CDR3 is 14 amino acids. Trimming shortened V by 3 bases and J by 4 bases, and 10 bases separated the two germline ends. Germline CDR1 is MNHEY and CDR2 is SMNVEV (reference sequence). CDR3 nucleotide sequence: TGTGCCAGCAGTTTGATGACAGGTAATCAGCCCCAGCATTTT. Its translation: CASSLMTGNQPQHF.

The V gene is TRBV19, the J gene TRBJ1-1; D is uncertain. From germline, CDR1 is LNHDA and CDR2 SQIVND (reference sequence). V dropped 7 bases and J dropped 0 bases, with 9 bases sitting between them. The CDR3 sequence is 13 residues long. For the CDR3, the DNA is TGTGCCAGTATCGGGTCTCTGAACACTGAAGCTTTCTTT. Translation: CASIGSLNTEAFF.

The rearrangement links TRBV11-1 to TRBJ2-7; maybe TRBD1 (6 bases). CDR1 is SGHAT and CDR2 is FQDESV in the germline V gene (reference sequence). Trimming took 5 bases from V and 0 from J, leaving 14 bases between them. CDR3 length: 15 amino acids. CDR3 sequence reads: CASSIQQGVSYEQYF. The DNA for the CDR3 is TGTGCCAGCAGCATTCAACAGGGCGTCTCCTACGAGCAGTACTTC.

The V gene is TRBV7-9, the J gene TRBJ2-7, with D possibly TRBD2 on 6 matching bases. CDR1 and CDR2 (germline): SEHNR, FQNEAQ (reference sequence). The CDR3 has 12 residues. In DNA form, the CDR3 reads TGTTCCTCAATGGGACTGATGTACGAGCAGTACTTC. As protein: CSSMGLMYEQYF.

The table lists this clone with a count of one. The genes are TRBV4-1 and TRBJ2-3, with TRBD2 matching over 10 bases. Germline-derived CDR1 and CDR2 are MGHRA and YSYEKL. Germline trimming cut 1 base from V and 5 bases from J; bases unmatched to any gene: 3. The CDR3 is 15 residues long. The CDR3 bases are TGCGCCAGCAGCCAAGTACTAGCGGGGATAGATACGCAGTATTTT. It codes for CASSQVLAGIDTQYF.

Note on this clone: The sample holds other DNA sequences that translate to the same CDR3. V gene TRBV5-1 combines with J gene TRBJ2-1; 14 positions agree with TRBD2. The CDR3 has 14 amino acids. In germline, CDR1 is SGHRS, CDR2 YFSETQ. V lost 3 bases, J lost 10 bases, and 3 bases stayed unmatched. CDR3 loop: CASSSGLAGDEQFF. DNA of the CDR3: TGCGCCAGCAGCTCGGGACTAGCGGGGGACGAGCAGTTCTTC.

This clone came up a few times. The V and J genes are TRBV4-1 and TRBJ1-5; D call uncertain. CDR1 is MGHRA, CDR2 YSYEKL, per germline. V was trimmed by 2 bases and J by 7 bases, leaving 18 bases between them. The CDR3 spans 16 residues. As DNA, the CDR3 is TGCGCCAGCAGCCAAATGGGTCATCATCAGGCACAGCCCCAGCATTTT. Translated: CASSQMGHHQAQPQHF.

The rearrangement links TRBV4-2 to TRBJ1-6; D not resolved. The CDR3 has 14 amino acids. CDR1 is LGHNA and CDR2 is YNFKEQ in the germline V gene. Trimming cost V 5 bases and J 6 bases, with 11 bases left between them. DNA for the CDR3: TGTGCCAGCAGCTTGGACTATTTTAATTCACCCCTCCACTTT. Translated: CASSLDYFNSPLHF.

Turning to this clone: Compared with germline, one end of the junction differs, possibly owing to a read error. The gene calls are TRBV19 and TRBJ2-7; TRBD1 agrees at 8 bases. Germline V gives CDR1 LNHDA, CDR2 SQIVND (reference sequence). There are 12 residues in the CDR3. As DNA, the CDR3 is TGTGCCAGTAAGGGGCAGGGGGCGACAATAACCTTC. Amino acids: CASKGQGATITF.

The chain combines TRBV15 with TRBJ2-7, with D hard to call. The CDR3 loop spans 12 amino acids. V lost 3 bases to trimming and J lost 6 bases, with 9 bases between them. Germline CDR1 is LNHNV and CDR2 is YYDKDF (reference sequence). In nucleotides, the CDR3 is TGTGCCACCAGCAGGTGGGCTGGCGAGCAGTACTTC. It translates to CATSRWAGEQYF.

This chain joins TRBV4-1 and TRBJ2-7; D may be TRBD1 (6 bases). Germline V lookup: CDR1 MGHRA, CDR2 YSYEKL. The CDR3 length is 14 residues. V was pared by 4 bases and J by 2 bases, with 12 bases between. The CDR3 is CASSPSDSTYEQYF. The CDR3 DNA sequence: TGCGCCAGCAGCCCTTCGGACAGTACCTACGAGCAGTACTTC.

This clone came up a few times. The chain couples TRBV19 to TRBJ2-7, with D perhaps TRBD1 (6 bases). The CDR3 covers 15 residues. Germline assignment: CDR1 LNHDA and CDR2 SQIVND (reference sequence). V was trimmed by 2 bases and J by 1 base, leaving 12 bases between them. CDR3 in amino acids: CASSIYGTPSYEQYF. The CDR3 nucleotides are TGTGCCAGTAGTATATATGGGACACCATCCTACGAGCAGTACTTC.

The DNA for the CDR3 is TGCGCCAGCAGCCAAGTGGGCGGGGGGGCCAGTGAGCAGTTCTTC. This encodes CASSQVGGGASEQFF. V and J are TRBV4-1 and TRBJ2-1; the match to TRBD2 covers 9 bases. V shed 1 base and J 9 bases; nucleotides not matched to a gene: 7. Looked up from germline, CDR1 is MGHRA and CDR2 is YSYEKL. The CDR3 has 15 amino acids.

The chain is built from TRBV20-1 and TRBJ2-1; the D gene is possibly TRBD2 (5 bases). V shed 6 bases and J shed 10 bases, with 13 bases lying between them. This CDR3 is built from 11 residues. Per germline, CDR1 DFQATT and CDR2 SNEGSKA (reference sequence). The CDR3 region has the DNA TGCAGTGCGACCCGAGCGGAAGAGCAGTTCTTC. Its translation: CSATRAEEQFF.

There are a few counts of this clone. CDR3 in amino acids: CASSLASYNEQFF. CDR3 in DNA: TGTGCCAGCAGCTTAGCCTCTTACAATGAGCAGTTCTTC. The V call is TRBV13, the J call TRBJ2-1, with D unclear. Trimming took off 1 base at V and 4 bases at J, with 5 bases between the two ends. Per the germline V gene, CDR1 is PRHDT and CDR2 is FYEKMQ (reference sequence). CDR3 length equals 13 residues.

The rearrangement links TRBV5-5 to TRBJ2-4, with a tentative D call TRBD1 (7 bases). The germline V and J ends were trimmed by 4 bases and 1 base, with 24 bases remaining between them. Germline CDR1 and CDR2: SGHKS and YYEKEE (reference sequence). This CDR3 spans 19 amino acids. This CDR3 reads CASSPRSQGGLIAKNIQYF. The DNA for the CDR3 is TGTGCCAGCAGCCCCCGATCGCAGGGGGGTTTGATTGCCAAAAACATTCAGTACTTC. The full variable domain, in which reference TRBV5-5 and TRBJ2-4 provide the parts outside the CDR3, is DAGVTQSPTHLIKTRGQQVTLRCSPISGHKSVSWYQQVLGQGPQFIFQYYEKEERGRGNFPDRFSARQFPNYSSELNVNALLLGDSALYLCASSPRSQGGLIAKNIQYFGAGTRLSVL.

The sample holds a few counts of this clone. V is TRBV6-1 and J is TRBJ1-1; no definite D call. This CDR3 comprises 13 residues. V lost 1 base and J 0 bases, leaving 3 bases between the germline ends. CDR1 is MNHNS, CDR2 SASEGT, per germline. CDR3 bases: TGTGCCAGCAGTGAAGGGCTGAACACTGAAGCTTTCTTT. This gives the protein CASSEGLNTEAFF.

Only one count was recorded for this clone. J is TRBJ2-5 and V is TRBV5-4; 11 bases match TRBD1. V gave up 4 bases and J gave up 4 bases; unmatched junction bases: 6. Germline V gene lookup returns CDR1 SGHNT and CDR2 YYREEE (reference sequence). CDR3 length: 15 residues. Here the CDR3 reads CASSNGGQGVETQYF. Here the CDR3 DNA reads TGTGCCAGCAGCAATGGGGGACAGGGGGTAGAGACCCAGTACTTC.

The gene calls are TRBV5-1 and TRBJ2-3; the D is unclear. Trimming shortened V by 0 bases and J by 2 bases, and 4 bases separated the two germline ends. Germline V lookup: CDR1 SGHRS, CDR2 YFSETQ. The CDR3 consists of 13 residues. Here the CDR3 reads CASSLDITDTQYF. The CDR3 coding sequence is TGCGCCAGCAGCTTGGATATCACAGATACGCAGTATTTT.

The gene calls are TRBV11-3 and TRBJ2-3; possibly TRBD2 for D (6 bases). Germline V CDR1 and CDR2: SGHNT, YENEEA. Between the trimmed V and J ends, which lost 3 bases and 0 bases, there was a span of 10 bases. This CDR3 region has 15 residues. The CDR3 sequence is CASSFDSGSTDTQYF. The CDR3 nucleotides read TGTGCCAGCAGCTTTGACAGCGGGAGCACAGATACGCAGTATTTT.

The chain carries TRBV7-9 and TRBJ1-1; maybe TRBD1 (6 bases). V was pared by 1 base and J by 1 base, with 10 bases between. In germline, CDR1 is SEHNR, CDR2 FQNEAQ (reference sequence). This CDR3 region has 15 residues. The CDR3 here is CASSLGQGTNTEAFF. In DNA, the CDR3 is TGTGCCAGCAGCTTAGGGCAGGGGACGAACACTGAAGCTTTCTTT.

The chain links TRBV30 to TRBJ1-5, with 7 bases aligning to TRBD1. The CDR3 length is 15 residues. The J segment lost 2 bases and the V segment lost 2 bases, leaving 6 bases of the junction unmatched. Germline V lookup: CDR1 GTSNPN, CDR2 SVGIG (reference sequence). In nucleotides, the CDR3 is TGTGCCTGGAGTAAGTTGGGACAGCGCAATCAGCCCCAGCATTTT. Its translation is CAWSKLGQRNQPQHF.

The chain joins TRBV4-1 to TRBJ1-6; maybe TRBD1 (5 bases). The V gene's germline CDR1 is MGHRA and CDR2 YSYEKL. Trimming removed 0 bases from V and 10 bases from J, with 7 bases in between. This CDR3 comprises 13 residues. In DNA form, the CDR3 reads TGCGCCAGCAGCCAAGATCAGGGCTCACCCCTCCACTTT. Protein product: CASSQDQGSPLHF.

The chain carries TRBV27 and TRBJ2-7; TRBD2 matches at 7 bases. The length of the CDR3 is 15 residues. Germline values: CDR1 MNHEY, CDR2 SMNVEV (reference sequence). V shed 3 bases, J shed 2 bases, and the junction held 7 bases outside the gene matches. The CDR3 loop is CASSFGRGTPYEQYF. The CDR3 DNA follows: TGTGCCAGCAGTTTCGGGCGGGGGACCCCCTACGAGCAGTACTTC.

The rearrangement uses TRBV6-1 and TRBJ1-1; TRBD1 might be the D (5 bases). Deletions cut 5 bases from V and 4 bases from J, with 14 bases between. This CDR3 has 14 residues. The germline CDR1 and CDR2 sequences are MNHNS and SASEGT. CDR3 bases: TGTGCCAGCAGTTTGGGGCAGAGTGTCACTGAAGCTTTCTTT. Translating it yields CASSLGQSVTEAFF.

The chain employs TRBV15 and TRBJ1-5; D not resolved. Trimming removed 0 bases from V and 5 bases from J, with 17 bases in between. CDR3 length: 17 amino acids. Germline V gene sequence: CDR1 LNHNV, CDR2 YYDKDF (reference sequence). The CDR3 reads CATSRDFPAGEHQPQHF. CDR3 nucleotide sequence: TGTGCCACCAGCAGAGATTTCCCGGCAGGCGAACATCAGCCCCAGCATTTT.

The chain is built from TRBV11-3 and TRBJ2-2; D is possibly TRBD2 (6 bases). The CDR3 spans 13 residues. Germline assignment: CDR1 SGHNT and CDR2 YENEEA. Trimming took off 5 bases at V and 7 bases at J, with 11 bases between the two ends. The CDR3 loop reads CASSAGTVGELFF. CDR3 DNA: TGTGCCAGCAGCGCGGGGACGGTCGGGGAGCTGTTTTTT.

The sample holds a few counts of this clone. DNA for the CDR3: TGTGCCAGCAGCCCAACCTCGGGACTAGCGTCTGCGGGGGAGCTGTTTTTT. This encodes CASSPTSGLASAGELFF. V is TRBV5-6 and J is TRBJ2-2; TRBD2 matches 10 bases. This CDR3 has 17 residues. Germline CDR1 and CDR2: SGHDT and YYEEEE. Trimming cost V 4 bases and J 8 bases; bases outside gene matches: 14. The full variable domain, completed using reference TRBV5-6 and TRBJ2-2, is DAGVTQSPTHLIKTRGQQVTLRCSPKSGHDTVSWYQQALGQGPQFIFQYYEEEERQRGNFPDRFSGHQFPNYSSELNVNALLLGDSALYLCASSPTSGLASAGELFFGEGSRLTVL.